The sequence of this TCR beta chain was determined in a study of T cells in Graves' hyperthyroidism and ophthalmopathy (dated by TCRdb to between 2018 and 2021). Some background on the complete study: Peripheral blood was collected at initial diagnosis, before any treatment. A discovery cohort of around 100 patients, roughly 43 with Graves' ophthalmopathy and fewer than 65 with stable Graves' hyperthyroidism, was used to find distinguishing TCR V-J signatures. Prospective prediction of ophthalmopathy was tested in an independent validation cohort of 18 to 20 hyperthyroidism patients and roughly 16 patients who later progressed to ophthalmopathy. For training and testing, the 100 or so patients in the discovery cohort were randomly divided in a 7:3 ratio. The study also compared thyroid tissue and blood T-cell repertoires from about 6 Graves' hyperthyroidism patients. After sampling, hyperthyroidism patients received methimazole starting at 30 mg daily, and ophthalmopathy patients received high-dose intravenous methylprednisolone. According to the paper, TCR Vbeta CDR3 sequencing was carried out on more than 120 peripheral blood samples, which came from approximately 41 ophthalmopathy, around 74 hyperthyroidism and around 17 progressor patients. Overall results and qualifications from the work: Most expanded thyroid clonotypes (frequency above 0.001) were also detected in blood, suggesting blood repertoires may reflect thyroid immune responses. A model built on a 13 V-J signature distinguished ophthalmopathy from stable hyperthyroidism, reaching 85% to 90% sensitivity and around 81% specificity in cross-validation and 80%/75% in testing. No statistical method was used to set the sample size in advance, and investigators knew the group allocation. In validation, the model predicted progression to ophthalmopathy a median of roughly 6.1 months before onset, with about 64% sensitivity and roughly 79% specificity.

Reading the germline V gene (reference sequence) gives CDR1 MNHEY and CDR2 SMNVEV. Ends trimmed: V by 5 bases, J by 4 bases; bases unmatched to a gene: 9. Measured from the cysteine to the phenylalanine, the CDR3 is 15 residues long. CDR3 DNA only is kept here, 45 bases in frame from base 1. In the case of this clonotype: Its antigen is unknown. Base qualities are not provided; no much larger clone lies one nucleotide away.

Graves' hyperthyroidism was defined as stable when no progression to ophthalmopathy occurred over 18 months of follow-up. Hyperthyroidism patients were newly diagnosed, had a disease duration of under 2 months, and were aged 18 to 65 years. Exclusion was applied to patients with uncontrolled infections, other autoimmune diseases, pregnancy or lactation. Clinical symptoms, serum thyroxine and TRAb, thyroid ultrasound, and orbital computed tomography formed the basis for the diagnoses. PBMCs were isolated from about 10 ml of fresh peripheral blood by Ficoll-Paque density gradient centrifugation. Total RNA was extracted with Trizol reagent, and quality was checked on an Agilent 2100 Bioanalyzer. Amplification of TCR beta CDR3 regions was carried out from RNA transcripts. The TCR CDR3 was subjected to a first round of RT-PCR using the HTBI primer set and the Qiagen OneStep RT-PCR kit. The libraries were constructed in a second round of multiplex PCR and then size-selected and purified. Paired-end sequencing of the libraries was performed with 100 bp reads on an Illumina HiSeq2000. In the source study's methods: SOAPnuke was used to process the raw data, throwing out any read that contained adapters or uncalled bases, had a mean Phred below 15, or lacked an exact constant-primer or identifier match. High-quality paired reads were merged using COPE v1.2.5, and each unique nucleotide sequence was defined as a clonotype. Clonotypes were aligned to IMGT TRBV, TRBD and TRBJ reference segments using MiTCR v1.1. Only V-J combinations with frequency above 0.0001, covering 99% to 99.2% of repertoires, were analysed. The TCS score was defined as the ratio of F50 (clonal expansion) to E x V (chaos), calculated using BLOSUM62-based TCRdist between CDR3 peptides within each V-J. Welch's t-statistics and random forest reduced 500 to 650 V-J features to 13, which were used in a naive Bayes classifier (R e1071). TCRdb itself trimmed the public reads at Q25 with fastp, ran MiXCR and retained productive beta chains. Entries that share a CDR3 protein sequence are merged under the most common genes and DNA. What appears here as the V and J calls and clone size reflects TCRdb's work, not the paper's. The sample table records 460,000 or so distinct CDR3 sequences; approximately 15% of these occur just once. The ten largest account for around a sixth of the sample.

Recombination linked TRBV27 to TRBJ2-3; 7 bases in the junction line up with TRBD2. The sequenced sample was blood. This sequence originates from a woman aged 18-29 years with Graves' hyperthyroidism. The CDR3 reads CASSRGVVGADTQYF. Read as DNA, the sequence is TGTGCCAGCAGTCGGGGGGTAGTTGGGGCAGATACGCAGTATTTT.